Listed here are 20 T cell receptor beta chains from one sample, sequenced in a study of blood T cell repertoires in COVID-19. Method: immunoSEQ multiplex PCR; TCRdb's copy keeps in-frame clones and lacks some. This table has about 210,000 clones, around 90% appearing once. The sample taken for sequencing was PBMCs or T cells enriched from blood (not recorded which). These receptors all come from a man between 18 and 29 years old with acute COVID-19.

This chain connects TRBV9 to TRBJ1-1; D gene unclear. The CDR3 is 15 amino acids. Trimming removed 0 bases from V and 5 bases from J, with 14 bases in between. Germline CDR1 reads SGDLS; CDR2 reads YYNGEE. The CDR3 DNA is TGTGCCAGCAGCGTAGGGGCTCTGGGTCAGACTGAAGCTTTCTTT. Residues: CASSVGALGQTEAFF.

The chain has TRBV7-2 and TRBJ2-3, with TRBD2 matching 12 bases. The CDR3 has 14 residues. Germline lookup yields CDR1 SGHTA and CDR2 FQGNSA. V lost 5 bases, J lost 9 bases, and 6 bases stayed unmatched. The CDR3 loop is CASSTRTSGETQYF. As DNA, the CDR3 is TGTGCCAGCAGCACCAGGACTAGCGGGGAAACGCAGTATTTT.

CDR3 nucleotides: TGTGCCAGCAGCTCGGGGGATCAGCCCCAGCATTTT. It yields the protein CASSSGDQPQHF. V and J are TRBV7-9 and TRBJ1-5, with TRBD1 as a possible D gene (5 bases). The V end was cut by 4 bases, the J end by 5 bases, with 6 bases between. The CDR3 is 12 residues long. The germline V gene encodes CDR1 SEHNR and CDR2 FQNEAQ (reference sequence).

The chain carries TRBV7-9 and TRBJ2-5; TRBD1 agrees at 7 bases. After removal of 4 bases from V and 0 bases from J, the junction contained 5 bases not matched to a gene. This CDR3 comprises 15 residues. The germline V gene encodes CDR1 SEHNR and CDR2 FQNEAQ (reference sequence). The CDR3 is CASSSPGTDQETQYF. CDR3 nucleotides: TGTGCCAGCAGCTCCCCCGGGACAGACCAAGAGACCCAGTACTTC.

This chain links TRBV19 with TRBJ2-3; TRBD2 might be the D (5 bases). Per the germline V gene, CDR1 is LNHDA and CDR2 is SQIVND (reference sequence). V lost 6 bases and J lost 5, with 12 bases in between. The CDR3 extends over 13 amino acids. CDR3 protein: CASSPHGVDTQYF. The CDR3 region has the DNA TGTGCCAGTAGCCCCCACGGGGTAGATACGCAGTATTTT. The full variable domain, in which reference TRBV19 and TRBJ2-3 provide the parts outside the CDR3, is DGGITQSPKYLFRKEGQNVTLSCEQNLNHDAMYWYRQDPGQGLRLIYYSQIVNDFQKGDIAEGYSVSREKKESFPLTVTSAQKNPTAFYLCASSPHGVDTQYFGPGTRLTVL.

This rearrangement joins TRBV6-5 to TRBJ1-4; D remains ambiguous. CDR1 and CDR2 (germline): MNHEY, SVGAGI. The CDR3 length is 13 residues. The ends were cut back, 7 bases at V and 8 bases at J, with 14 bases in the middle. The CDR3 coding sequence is TGTGCCAGCACCCACACGTACGGGGAAAAACTGTTTTTT. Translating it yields CASTHTYGEKLFF.

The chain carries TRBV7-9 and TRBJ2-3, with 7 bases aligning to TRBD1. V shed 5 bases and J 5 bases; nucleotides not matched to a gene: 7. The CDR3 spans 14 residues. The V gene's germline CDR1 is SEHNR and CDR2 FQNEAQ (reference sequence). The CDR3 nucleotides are TGTGCCAGCAGCCCACCCAACAGGGGAGATACGCAGTATTTT. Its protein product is CASSPPNRGDTQYF.

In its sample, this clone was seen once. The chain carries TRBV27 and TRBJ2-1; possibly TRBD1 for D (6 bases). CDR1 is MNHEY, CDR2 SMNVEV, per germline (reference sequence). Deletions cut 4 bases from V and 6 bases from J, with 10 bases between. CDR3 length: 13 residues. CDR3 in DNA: TGTGCCAGCAGTTGGGACAACCTCAATGAGCAGTTCTTC. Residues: CASSWDNLNEQFF.

This chain's CDR3 is CASSNPGTSDYEQYF. CDR3 DNA sequence: TGTGCCAGCAGCAACCCCGGGACTAGCGACTACGAGCAGTACTTC. V usage is TRBV5-4 and J usage is TRBJ2-7; 10 bases fit TRBD2. From germline, CDR1 is SGHNT and CDR2 YYREEE (reference sequence). The CDR3 totals 15 residues. Germline trimming cut 4 bases from V and 3 bases from J; bases unmatched to any gene: 7.

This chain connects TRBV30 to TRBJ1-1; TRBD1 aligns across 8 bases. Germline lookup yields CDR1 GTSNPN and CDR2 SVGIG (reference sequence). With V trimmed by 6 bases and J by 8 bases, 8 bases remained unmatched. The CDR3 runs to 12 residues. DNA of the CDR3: TGTGCCTGCCACCGGACAGGGTTCGAAGCTTTCTTT. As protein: CACHRTGFEAFF.

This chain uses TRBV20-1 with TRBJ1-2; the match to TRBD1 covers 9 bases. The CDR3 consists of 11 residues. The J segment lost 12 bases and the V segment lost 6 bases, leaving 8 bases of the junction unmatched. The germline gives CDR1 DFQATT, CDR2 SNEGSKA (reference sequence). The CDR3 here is CSATQGANDTF. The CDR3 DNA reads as TGCAGTGCGACACAGGGGGCGAATGACACCTTC.

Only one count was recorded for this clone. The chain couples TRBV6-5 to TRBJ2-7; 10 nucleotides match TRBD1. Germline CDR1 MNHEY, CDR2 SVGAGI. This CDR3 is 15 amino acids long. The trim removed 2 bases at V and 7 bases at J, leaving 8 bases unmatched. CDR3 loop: CASSYLVGQGWEQYF. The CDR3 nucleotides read TGTGCCAGCAGTTACCTCGTGGGACAGGGGTGGGAGCAGTACTTC.

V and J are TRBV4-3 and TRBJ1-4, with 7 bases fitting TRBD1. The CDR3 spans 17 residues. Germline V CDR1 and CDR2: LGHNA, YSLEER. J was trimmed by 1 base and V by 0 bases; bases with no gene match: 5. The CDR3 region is CASSQDGQGVTNEKLFF. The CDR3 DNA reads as TGCGCCAGCAGCCAAGACGGCCAGGGGGTAACTAATGAAAAACTGTTTTTT.

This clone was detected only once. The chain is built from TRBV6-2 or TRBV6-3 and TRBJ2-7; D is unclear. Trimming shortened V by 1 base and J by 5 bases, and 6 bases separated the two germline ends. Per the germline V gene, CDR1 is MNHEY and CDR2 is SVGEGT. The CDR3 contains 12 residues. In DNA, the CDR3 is TGTGCCAGCAGTTACTTTGTTAACGAGCAGTACTTC. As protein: CASSYFVNEQYF.

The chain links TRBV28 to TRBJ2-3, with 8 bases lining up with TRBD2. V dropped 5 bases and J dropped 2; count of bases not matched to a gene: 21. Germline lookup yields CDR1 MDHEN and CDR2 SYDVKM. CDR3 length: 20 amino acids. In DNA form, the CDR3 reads TGTGCCAGCAGTCTAGACGCGGGTACTAGCGGTCCTCTGGCCACAGATACGCAGTATTTT. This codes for CASSLDAGTSGPLATDTQYF.

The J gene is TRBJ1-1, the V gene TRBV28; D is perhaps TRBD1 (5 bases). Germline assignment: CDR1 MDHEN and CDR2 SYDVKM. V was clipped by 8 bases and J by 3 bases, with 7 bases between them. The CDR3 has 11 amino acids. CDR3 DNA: TGTGCCAGCGGGGGGGACACTGAAGCTTTCTTT. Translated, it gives CASGGDTEAFF.

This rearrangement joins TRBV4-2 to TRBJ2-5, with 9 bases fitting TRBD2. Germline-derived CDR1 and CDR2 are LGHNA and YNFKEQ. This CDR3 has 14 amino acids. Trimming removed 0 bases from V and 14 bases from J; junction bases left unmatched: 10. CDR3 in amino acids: CASSQDFSGSPPYF. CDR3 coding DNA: TGTGCCAGCAGCCAAGATTTTAGCGGGAGCCCCCCCTACTTC.

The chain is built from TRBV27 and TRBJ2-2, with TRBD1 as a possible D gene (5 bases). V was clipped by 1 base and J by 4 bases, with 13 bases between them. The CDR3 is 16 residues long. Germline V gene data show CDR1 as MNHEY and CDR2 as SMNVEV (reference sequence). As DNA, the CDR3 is TGTGCCAGCAGTTTATACCCAGGGCCGGCCACCGGGGAGCTGTTTTTT. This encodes CASSLYPGPATGELFF.

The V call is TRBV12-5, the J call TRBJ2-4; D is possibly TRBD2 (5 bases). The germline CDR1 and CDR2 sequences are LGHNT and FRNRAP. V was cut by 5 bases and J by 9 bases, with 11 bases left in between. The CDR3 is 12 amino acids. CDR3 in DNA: TGTGCTAGTGGTGCGGACTCGGGCATTCAGTACTTC. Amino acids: CASGADSGIQYF.

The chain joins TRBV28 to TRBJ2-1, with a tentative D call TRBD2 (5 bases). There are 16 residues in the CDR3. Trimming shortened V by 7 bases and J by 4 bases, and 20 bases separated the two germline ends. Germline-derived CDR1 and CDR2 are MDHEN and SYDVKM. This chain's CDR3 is CASTPFGVPRYNEQFF. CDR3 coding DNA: TGTGCCAGCACCCCTTTCGGGGTTCCTCGTTACAATGAGCAGTTCTTC.